This passage covers 15 T cell receptor beta chains from one sample sequenced in a study of long-term antiretroviral therapy in people with HIV. The immunoSEQ assay was v3.0, run at survey level. Sequencing used immunoSEQ multiplex PCR; TCRdb keeps in-frame clones, though not all of them. The sample has 15,000 to 20,000 clones, around 75% seen once. Sequenced here: unsorted PBMCs, sampled 1.5 years before starting antiretroviral therapy. The receptors derive from a woman in her fifties or sixties with HIV.

The chain links TRBV6-1 to TRBJ1-5, with D unresolved. The germline V gene encodes CDR1 MNHNS and CDR2 SASEGT. V gave up 8 bases and J gave up 2 bases, with 16 bases separating them. The length of the CDR3 is 15 residues. Here the CDR3 reads CASYEPGAGNQPQHF. Written as DNA, the CDR3 is TGTGCCAGCTACGAACCGGGCGCCGGCAATCAGCCCCAGCATTTT.

The chain recombines TRBV27 with TRBJ2-1; the match to TRBD2 covers 14 bases. The germline V gene has CDR1 MNHEY and CDR2 SMNVEV (reference sequence). CDR3 length: 20 residues. J was trimmed by 1 base and V by 6 bases; bases with no gene match: 14. The CDR3 DNA sequence: TGTGCCAGCAGCCCTCAAAAGACTAGCGGGGGGGCCGGATCCTACAATGAGCAGTTCTTC. This gives the protein CASSPQKTSGGAGSYNEQFF.

The chain couples TRBV7-8 to TRBJ1-2; 8 bases map to TRBD1. CDR3 length equals 13 residues. V shed 5 bases, J shed 4 bases, and the junction held 3 bases outside the gene matches. Germline V gene lookup returns CDR1 SGHVS and CDR2 FQNEAQ. The CDR3 sequence is CASSPTGVYGYTF. Here the CDR3 DNA reads TGTGCCAGCAGCCCGACAGGGGTCTATGGCTACACCTTC.

The genes are TRBV6-1 and TRBJ2-3; a possible D gene is TRBD2 (5 bases). Between the trimmed V and J ends, which lost 10 bases and 1 base, there was a span of 12 bases. CDR1 MNHNS and CDR2 SASEGT come from the germline V gene. CDR3 size: 13 residues. CDR3 amino acids: CATQPGGTDTQYF. As DNA, the CDR3 is TGTGCCACCCAACCCGGGGGCACAGATACGCAGTATTTT.

This clone has only a few counts. The rearrangement links TRBV19 to TRBJ1-2; 12 bases map to TRBD1. After removal of 7 bases from V and 6 bases from J, the junction contained 9 bases not matched to a gene. Germline values: CDR1 LNHDA, CDR2 SQIVND (reference sequence). The length of the CDR3 is 15 residues. CDR3 protein: CASTGQGATRDGYTF. The CDR3 nucleotides read TGTGCCAGTACGGGACAGGGGGCGACCAGAGATGGCTACACCTTC.

The chain combines TRBV19 with TRBJ1-5, with 9 positions matching TRBD1. From germline, CDR1 is LNHDA and CDR2 SQIVND (reference sequence). The CDR3 loop spans 14 amino acids. The junction had 3 bases not matched to a gene; V was cut back by 4 bases and J by 5 bases. This CDR3 is CASSKTGGYQPQHF. CDR3 DNA sequence: TGTGCCAGTAGTAAGACAGGGGGTTATCAGCCCCAGCATTTT.

The genes are TRBV10-2 and TRBJ2-7; 9 bases align to TRBD2. CDR3 length equals 14 residues. Germline CDR1 WSHSY, CDR2 SAAADI. After removal of 6 bases from V and 3 bases from J, the junction contained 6 bases not matched to a gene. The CDR3 DNA sequence: TGCGCCAGCAGGGTAGCGGGGGAACTCTACGAGCAGTACTTC. Amino acids: CASRVAGELYEQYF.

This chain uses TRBV19 with TRBJ1-2; TRBD1 matches 9 bases. Germline CDR1 LNHDA, CDR2 SQIVND (reference sequence). The CDR3 extends over 14 amino acids. The ends lost 4 bases at V and 4 bases at J; junction bases unmatched: 4. The CDR3 coding sequence is TGTGCCAGTAGTACGGGACAGGGAGGCTATGGCTACACCTTC. This sequence encodes CASSTGQGGYGYTF.

The V call is TRBV5-1, the J call TRBJ1-3, with D hard to call. Between the trimmed V and J ends, which lost 0 bases and 2 bases, there was a span of 9 bases. Germline CDR1 is SGHRS and CDR2 is YFSETQ. CDR3 length: 15 residues. This CDR3 reads CASSLGQSAGNTIYF. As DNA, the CDR3 is TGCGCCAGCAGCTTGGGCCAGTCAGCTGGAAACACCATATATTTT.

This clone was detected once. V is TRBV6-5 and J is TRBJ2-3, with a weak D call TRBD1 (6 bases). Germline CDR1 and CDR2: MNHEY and SVGAGI. CDR3 length equals 15 residues. With 0 bases removed from V and 5 bases from J, the gap between germline ends came to 12 bases. CDR3 in DNA: TGTGCCAGCAGTTACTCTGGGGCAGGGGAAGATACGCAGTATTTT. Protein sequence: CASSYSGAGEDTQYF.

In its sample, this clone was seen once. J is TRBJ1-5 and V is TRBV19; D uncertain. Deletions cut 6 bases from V and 4 bases from J, with 13 bases between. CDR1 is LNHDA, CDR2 SQIVND, per germline (reference sequence). This CDR3 is built from 14 residues. The CDR3: CASSPPSGNQPQHF. The CDR3 DNA reads TGTGCCAGTAGCCCCCCGAGTGGGAATCAGCCCCAGCATTTT.

The V gene is TRBV7-9, the J gene TRBJ2-3; 7 bases line up with TRBD2. CDR1 and CDR2 (germline): SEHNR, FQNEAQ (reference sequence). V lost 3 bases, J lost 5 bases, and 8 bases stayed unmatched. This CDR3 contains 15 residues. The CDR3 region is CASSFGTTLGDTQYF. The CDR3 DNA reads as TGTGCCAGCAGCTTCGGGACTACCCTCGGAGATACGCAGTATTTT.

The V gene is TRBV9, the J gene TRBJ1-2; D is unresolved. Trimming left V 2 bases short and J 8 bases short, with 19 bases between. Germline V gene sequence: CDR1 SGDLS, CDR2 YYNGEE. This CDR3 contains 15 residues. The CDR3 here is CASSVRTGGVAGYTF. CDR3 coding DNA: TGTGCCAGCAGCGTCAGAACCGGAGGAGTGGCGGGCTACACCTTC.

The gene calls are TRBV29-1 and TRBJ2-2; perhaps TRBD1 as D (5 bases). V lost 5 bases and J 3 bases, leaving 10 bases between the germline ends. This CDR3 region has 13 residues. The germline V gene encodes CDR1 SQVTM and CDR2 ANQGSEA. CDR3 nucleotide sequence: TGCAGCGTTCTAGACAGATACACCGGGGAGCTGTTTTTT. Its translation is CSVLDRYTGELFF.

The J gene is TRBJ2-1, the V gene TRBV5-1; perhaps TRBD2 as D (6 bases). The CDR3 length is 14 residues. V dropped 0 bases and J dropped 4 bases, with 8 bases sitting between them. Germline V gene data show CDR1 as SGHRS and CDR2 as YFSETQ. CDR3 protein: CASSLGGEYNEQFF. CDR3 DNA sequence: TGCGCCAGCAGCTTGGGCGGGGAATACAATGAGCAGTTCTTC.